This passage covers 26 T cell receptor beta chains from one sample sequenced in a study of OX40 agonist ivuxolimab in advanced cancers. Library method: the immunoSEQ multiplex PCR assay. TCRdb stores this immuneACCESS table with in-frame sequences only. Part of the clones is absent; in the studies checked, under half of the shortfall reflects unresolved V genes, and no reason is known for the rest. The sample table lists 51,000 or so clones, more than 65% of them with a count of one. The biggest ten clones account for 1.5% to 2% of the sample. This sample comprised CD4+ or CD8+ T cells sorted from blood, obtained in a trial of the OX40 agonist ivuxolimab. Every receptor here comes from an adult with an advanced solid tumor such as melanoma, head and neck, liver or kidney cancer.

The V call is TRBV28, the J call TRBJ1-2; D possibly corresponds to TRBD1 (6 bases). V lost 5 bases, J lost 8 bases, and 18 bases lay in between. This CDR3 contains 14 residues. CDR1 MDHEN and CDR2 SYDVKM come from the germline V gene. The CDR3 DNA follows: TGTGCCAGCAGTCTCGGGGACACCACGTCGGGCTACACCTTC. Translated: CASSLGDTTSGYTF.

The rearrangement links TRBV15 to TRBJ1-2, with TRBD1 matching over 7 bases. V shed 5 bases and J 6 bases; nucleotides not matched to a gene: 15. There are 16 residues in the CDR3. Germline V gene data show CDR1 as LNHNV and CDR2 as YYDKDF (reference sequence). The CDR3 DNA is TGTGCCACCAGCTTACCGGGACAGCTCTCGGGCGATGGCTACACCTTC. Amino acids: CATSLPGQLSGDGYTF.

The chain employs TRBV6-5 and TRBJ1-2; D is unresolved. Trimming left V 5 bases short and J 4 bases short, with 8 bases between. CDR1 MNHEY and CDR2 SVGAGI come from the germline V gene. This CDR3 contains 12 residues. The CDR3 loop reads CASSEAGYGYTF. The CDR3 bases are TGTGCCAGCAGTGAAGCAGGCTATGGCTACACCTTC.

The V and J genes are TRBV6-5 and TRBJ2-7; maybe TRBD2 (5 bases). This CDR3 comprises 14 residues. V was clipped by 0 bases and J by 1 base, with 7 bases between them. Per germline, CDR1 MNHEY and CDR2 SVGAGI. CDR3 protein: CASSYSDSSYEQYF. In nucleotides, the CDR3 is TGTGCCAGCAGTTACTCGGACTCGTCCTACGAGCAGTACTTC.

The rearrangement links TRBV9 to TRBJ2-1; the match to TRBD2 covers 9 bases. The germline gives CDR1 SGDLS, CDR2 YYNGEE. The CDR3 covers 18 residues. V was pared by 1 base and J by 6 bases, with 14 bases of the junction left unmatched. DNA for the CDR3: TGTGCCAGCAGCGTATCGAGCGGGGGGCTTCTCTCACCCAATGAGCAGTTCTTC. The encoded protein is CASSVSSGGLLSPNEQFF. Variable domain in full (rest from reference TRBV9 and TRBJ2-1): DSGVTQTPKHLITATGQRVTLRCSPRSGDLSVYWYQQSLDQGLQFLIQYYNGEERAKGNILERFSAQQFPDLHSELNLSSLELGDSALYFCASSVSSGGLLSPNEQFFGPGTRLTVL.

Details on this clone: The sample holds other DNA sequences that translate to the same CDR3. The chain uses TRBV29-1 and TRBJ1-2; 7 nucleotides line up with TRBD1. The J segment lost 8 bases and the V segment lost 4 bases, leaving 7 bases of the junction unmatched. The CDR3 contains 12 residues. CDR1 SQVTM and CDR2 ANQGSEA come from the germline V gene. The CDR3, as DNA: TGCAGCGTTGTAGAGGGGGCGGGGGGCTACACCTTC. The encoded protein is CSVVEGAGGYTF. Supplemented by reference TRBV29-1 and TRBJ1-2, the full variable domain reads SAVISQKPSRDICQRGTSLTIQCQVDSQVTMMFWYRQQPGQSLTLIATANQGSEATYESGFVIDKFPISRPNLTFSTLTVSNMSPEDSSIYLCSVVEGAGGYTFGSGTRLTVV.

The rearrangement uses TRBV30 and TRBJ1-2; D perhaps matches TRBD1 (6 bases). The CDR3 is 15 amino acids. The germline V and J ends were trimmed by 4 bases and 0 bases, with 15 bases remaining between them. Germline V CDR1 and CDR2: GTSNPN, SVGIG (reference sequence). The CDR3 reads CAWTPLQGANYGYTF. CDR3 in DNA: TGTGCCTGGACCCCACTACAGGGAGCTAACTATGGCTACACCTTC.

This rearrangement joins TRBV6-5 to TRBJ2-7, with 9 nucleotides matching TRBD1. CDR1 is MNHEY and CDR2 is SVGAGI in the germline V gene. The junction had 9 bases not matched to a gene; V was cut back by 4 bases and J by 5 bases. This CDR3 is built from 15 residues. CDR3 DNA sequence: TGTGCCAGCAGTTCCAACTACAGGGGGCAAGACGAGCAGTACTTC. Translation: CASSSNYRGQDEQYF.

The V and J genes are TRBV11-2 and TRBJ2-1; a weak D match, TRBD2 (6 bases). There are 15 residues in the CDR3. Looked up from germline, CDR1 is SGHAT and CDR2 is FQNNGV. Trimming removed 5 bases from V and 4 bases from J, with 15 bases in between. Here the CDR3 DNA reads TGTGCCAGCAGCAGACAATCCGGGAGTTACAATGAGCAGTTCTTC. Protein product: CASSRQSGSYNEQFF.

The chain joins TRBV4-3 to TRBJ2-1; TRBD2 matches at 9 bases. The CDR3 is 15 residues long. The V segment lost 3 bases and the J segment 9 bases; nucleotides outside the gene matches: 9. Looked up from germline, CDR1 is LGHNA and CDR2 is YSLEER. The CDR3 DNA follows: TGCGCCAGCAGCCAGAGGTTGGCGGGAGGGAGTGAGCAGTTCTTC. Amino acid sequence: CASSQRLAGGSEQFF.

The chain combines TRBV7-2 with TRBJ2-3; 10 bases are a match to TRBD1. This CDR3 region has 17 residues. Per germline, CDR1 SGHTA and CDR2 FQGNSA. J gave up 6 bases and V 5 bases, and 14 bases lay outside the gene matches. The CDR3 sequence is CASSVDRGQVGRDTQYF. The CDR3 DNA follows: TGTGCCAGCAGCGTAGACAGGGGGCAAGTTGGGCGGGATACGCAGTATTTT.

This CDR3 is CASSYSRGGANQPQHF. In DNA, the CDR3 is TGTGCCAGCAGTTACTCCAGGGGAGGGGCGAACCAGCCCCAGCATTTT. This chain joins TRBV6-6 and TRBJ1-5, with TRBD1 as a possible D gene (6 bases). This CDR3 is built from 16 residues. V lost 0 bases and J lost 7, with 16 bases in between. Germline CDR1 and CDR2: MNHNY and SVGAGI (reference sequence).

CDR3 region: CASSLRGTQETQYF. The CDR3 region has the DNA TGTGCCAGCTCACTCCGGGGAACCCAAGAGACCCAGTACTTC. V and J are TRBV18 and TRBJ2-5, with D possibly TRBD2 on 5 matching bases. The ends were cut back, 4 bases at V and 1 base at J, with 10 bases in the middle. Germline lookup yields CDR1 KGHSH and CDR2 LQKENI. CDR3 size: 14 residues. The variable domain in full, with the rest retrieved from reference TRBV18 and TRBJ2-5, is NAGVMQNPRHLVRRRGQEARLRCSPMKGHSHVYWYRQLPEEGLKFMVYLQKENIIDESGMPKERFSAEFPKEGPSILRIQQVVRGDSAAYFCASSLRGTQETQYFGPGTRLLVL.

The rearrangement links TRBV23-1 to TRBJ1-3; D is uncertain. TRBV23-1 is an ORF; its function is uncertain. The length of the CDR3 is 17 residues. V lost 0 bases, J lost 0 bases, and 12 bases lay in between. CDR3 sequence (DNA): TGCGCCAGCAGTCAATCATCCGACAAGAGCTCTGGAAACACCATATATTTT. Its protein product is CASSQSSDKSSGNTIYF.

Note on this clone: A read error may produce the germline difference seen at one junction end. The chain carries TRBV5-1 and TRBJ2-3; a possible D gene is TRBD1 (6 bases). This CDR3 has 16 amino acids. The germline V gene has CDR1 SGHRS and CDR2 YFSETQ. The CDR3: CASRLGAAISTDTQYF. CDR3 nucleotide sequence: TGCGCCAGCAGATTGGGGGCGGCGATTAGCACAGATACGCAGTATTTT. The full variable domain, completed using reference TRBV5-1 and TRBJ2-3, is KAGVTQTPRYLIKTRGQQVTLSCSPISGHRSVSWYQQTPGQGLQFLFEYFSETQRNKGNFPGRFSGRQFSNSRSEMNVSTLELGDSALYLCASRLGAAISTDTQYFGPGTRLTVL.

The rearrangement uses TRBV7-2 and TRBJ1-2; D might be TRBD1 (6 bases). V was cut by 0 bases and J by 7 bases, with 18 bases left in between. This CDR3 contains 16 residues. The germline V gene encodes CDR1 SGHTA and CDR2 FQGNSA. This CDR3 is CASSLALKGEAGGYTF. CDR3 bases: TGTGCCAGCAGCTTAGCGCTAAAGGGGGAAGCTGGTGGCTACACCTTC.

This clone was picked up one time. The genes are TRBV7-8 and TRBJ1-3; D perhaps matches TRBD1 (6 bases). Trimming took off 7 bases at V and 4 bases at J, with 14 bases between the two ends. Per germline, CDR1 SGHVS and CDR2 FQNEAQ. The CDR3 runs to 14 residues. The CDR3 DNA follows: TGTGCCAGCACTCCGGACAGAAGGGGAAACACCATATATTTT. Translation: CASTPDRRGNTIYF.

This chain joins TRBV6-6 and TRBJ1-2, with 9 positions matching TRBD1. V shed 0 bases, J shed 7 bases, and the junction held 3 bases outside the gene matches. Germline V CDR1 and CDR2: MNHNY, SVGAGI (reference sequence). CDR3 length equals 14 residues. CDR3 sequence: CASSYSRTGAGYTF. Here the CDR3 DNA reads TGTGCCAGCAGTTACTCGAGGACAGGGGCTGGCTACACCTTC.

The chain uses TRBV5-1 and TRBJ2-1; 9 bases align to TRBD1. Germline loops: CDR1 SGHRS, CDR2 YFSETQ. The CDR3 consists of 14 residues. The V gene end was trimmed by 4 bases and the J gene end by 9 bases; junction bases not matched to a gene: 8. The DNA of the CDR3 is TGCGCCAGCAGCATACCGGGACAGGGCGGTGAGCAGTTCTTC. Amino acid sequence: CASSIPGQGGEQFF.

V usage is TRBV6-5 and J usage is TRBJ1-4; 8 nucleotides match TRBD1. The CDR3 extends over 15 amino acids. Trimming cost V 6 bases and J 10 bases; bases outside gene matches: 13. Germline V gene sequence: CDR1 MNHEY, CDR2 SVGAGI. Here the CDR3 DNA reads TGTGCCAGCAGGACTAACAGGGGGGGTTCCGGAAAACTGTTTTTT. This translates into CASRTNRGGSGKLFF.

The chain combines TRBV15 with TRBJ1-2; D not certain. The V end lost 2 bases, the J end lost 2 bases, and 9 bases lay between the germline ends. The CDR3 consists of 14 residues. Per germline, CDR1 LNHNV and CDR2 YYDKDF (reference sequence). CDR3 protein: CATSRQATNYGYTF. CDR3 coding DNA: TGTGCCACCAGCAGACAGGCGACGAACTATGGCTACACCTTC.

This chain links TRBV6-1 with TRBJ1-2, with D perhaps matching TRBD1 (5 bases). There are 15 residues in the CDR3. Germline CDR1 MNHNS, CDR2 SASEGT. V lost 7 bases to trimming and J lost 3 bases, with 18 bases between them. This chain's CDR3 is CASTPGTSEDYGYTF. The CDR3 bases are TGTGCCAGCACCCCCGGGACGTCAGAGGACTATGGCTACACCTTC.

The rearrangement uses TRBV27 and TRBJ1-2; 9 positions agree with TRBD1. The CDR3 spans 15 residues. CDR1 MNHEY and CDR2 SMNVEV come from the germline V gene (reference sequence). Trimming removed 4 bases from V and 1 base from J; junction bases left unmatched: 4. The CDR3 loop is CASSWDRAINYGYTF. CDR3 DNA sequence: TGTGCCAGCAGTTGGGACAGGGCCATTAACTATGGCTACACCTTC.

CDR3 sequence reads: CASSLAGGGQPQHF. Here the CDR3 DNA reads TGCGCCAGCAGCTTGGCCGGGGGTGGGCAGCCCCAGCATTTT. This chain connects TRBV5-1 to TRBJ1-5; D is perhaps TRBD1 (5 bases). The CDR3 covers 14 residues. Looked up from germline, CDR1 is SGHRS and CDR2 is YFSETQ. The ends were cut back, 0 bases at V and 7 bases at J, with 11 bases in the middle.

This chain joins TRBV5-5 and TRBJ2-2, with D hard to call. The CDR3 consists of 16 residues. Trimming pared 0 bases from V and 0 bases from J, leaving 9 bases between. Germline V gives CDR1 SGHKS, CDR2 YYEKEE (reference sequence). DNA for the CDR3: TGTGCCAGCAGCTTGGGGTCGGAAACGAACACCGGGGAGCTGTTTTTT. Its protein product is CASSLGSETNTGELFF.

This chain joins TRBV7-2 and TRBJ2-7; D unresolved. In germline, CDR1 is SGHTA, CDR2 FQGNSA. Trimming removed 5 bases at V and 2 bases at J, with 10 bases between. The CDR3 extends over 13 amino acids. The CDR3 region has the DNA TGTGCCAGCAGCGTGAGACATACCTACGAGCAGTACTTC. Amino acids: CASSVRHTYEQYF.